The T cell receptor beta chain described here comes from a study of beta chain features in type 1 diabetes. Broader study findings: In these data, an HLA type influence on TCRB rearrangement remained unresolved. TCRB CDR3s were moderately but significantly shorter in Type 1 diabetes patients in all four CD4+ subsets.

Expressed TCRB transcripts were sequenced because the isolated RNA had all been reverse transcribed beforehand. Reads from naive, central memory and regulatory T cell samples averaged roughly 3.6 million. The method was immunoSEQ multiplex PCR; TCRdb's version includes in-frame clones alone and lacks a portion of them. The profile covers roughly 700,000 clones, with about an eighth appearing a single time and approximately 0.022% taken by the ten largest. CDR1 and CDR2 (germline): MDHEN, SYDVKM. The length of the CDR3 is 12 residues. V trimming: 1 base; J trimming: 11 bases; junction bases outside the gene matches: 4. By way of CD45RO/CCR7/CD25/CD127/CD95/CD27, the CD4+ regulatory, stem cell-like memory, central memory and naive cells were sorted. Concerning this clone: Its matching antigen is unknown.

The gene calls are TRBV28 and TRBJ2-7; 8 nucleotides line up with TRBD1. Sequences were obtained from naive CD4+ T cells from blood. The sequence came from a man aged 18 to 29 with type 1 diabetes. CDR3 sequence: CASSLSPTGEYF. In nucleotides, the CDR3 is TGTGCCAGCAGTTTATCTCCGACAGGGGAGTACTTC.